A single sample is the source of the 20 T cell receptor beta chains below, sequenced in a study of long-term antiretroviral therapy in people with HIV. It was version v3.0 of the immunoSEQ assay that was run at survey level. Clones were sequenced by immunoSEQ multiplex PCR, and TCRdb holds only the in-frame ones, with some missing. The table lists some 22,000 clones, 79% of them singletons, with roughly a tenth in the top ten. The sample was unsorted PBMCs, taken 4.1 years after starting antiretroviral therapy. Receptors originate from a woman aged 40-49 years with HIV.

The CDR3 region has the DNA TGTGCCAGCAGTTACCGGGGACGGGGCTACACCTTC. Encoded protein: CASSYRGRGYTF. This chain joins TRBV6-5 and TRBJ1-2; a possible D gene is TRBD1 (5 bases). Per germline, CDR1 MNHEY and CDR2 SVGAGI. CDR3 length equals 12 residues. The V end lost 2 bases, the J end lost 8 bases, and 9 bases lay between the germline ends.

The rearrangement uses TRBV7-2 and TRBJ2-5; 7 bases line up with TRBD2. The junction had 5 bases not matched to a gene; V was cut back by 1 base and J by 3 bases. CDR1 SGHTA and CDR2 FQGNSA come from the germline V gene. The CDR3 has 15 residues. CDR3 in DNA: TGTGCCAGCAGCTTAGTGGCTAGCGGAAAAGAGACCCAGTACTTC. Its protein product is CASSLVASGKETQYF.

The chain employs TRBV6-6 and TRBJ1-5; weak D call: TRBD1 (6 bases). This CDR3 is built from 13 residues. Germline assignment: CDR1 MNHNY and CDR2 SVGAGI (reference sequence). Trimming took 8 bases from V and 4 from J, leaving 12 bases between them. CDR3 residues: CASLGQLNQPQHF. The CDR3, as DNA: TGTGCCAGCCTCGGACAGCTTAATCAGCCCCAGCATTTT.

The rearrangement links TRBV30 to TRBJ2-1; no firm D call. Germline CDR1 GTSNPN, CDR2 SVGIG (reference sequence). The CDR3 covers 11 residues. Trimming removed 0 bases at V and 9 bases at J, with 6 bases between. The CDR3 loop is CAWSVGVEQFF. The CDR3 nucleotides are TGTGCCTGGAGTGTTGGGGTTGAGCAGTTCTTC.

The gene calls are TRBV2 and TRBJ1-3; a possible D gene is TRBD1 (5 bases). Trimming left V 6 bases short and J 4 bases short, with 16 bases between. CDR1 and CDR2 (germline): SNHLY, FYNNEI. The CDR3 is made up of 15 amino acids. CDR3 loop: CASRDETVGGNTIYF. The CDR3 coding sequence is TGTGCCAGCAGGGACGAGACAGTTGGGGGAAACACCATATATTTT.

The rearrangement uses TRBV19 and TRBJ2-7; TRBD1 matches at 8 bases. Germline V gene data show CDR1 as LNHDA and CDR2 as SQIVND (reference sequence). V dropped 3 bases and J dropped 2; count of bases not matched to a gene: 3. The CDR3 length is 14 residues. The CDR3 sequence: CASSIGTGTYEQYF. CDR3 sequence (DNA): TGTGCCAGTAGTATCGGGACAGGAACCTACGAGCAGTACTTC. Using reference TRBV19 and TRBJ2-7 for the parts outside the CDR3, the full variable domain is DGGITQSPKYLFRKEGQNVTLSCEQNLNHDAMYWYRQDPGQGLRLIYYSQIVNDFQKGDIAEGYSVSREKKESFPLTVTSAQKNPTAFYLCASSIGTGTYEQYFGPGTRLTVT.

Here the CDR3 reads CASSLVETQYF. The CDR3, as DNA: TGTGCCAGCAGCTTAGTAGAGACCCAGTACTTC. The chain has TRBV5-6 and TRBJ2-5; D not certain. Trimming stripped 2 bases from V and 4 bases from J, with 3 bases between. The CDR3 length is 11 residues. CDR1 and CDR2 from the germline V gene are SGHDT and YYEEEE.

The chain uses TRBV18 and TRBJ1-2; no clear D. CDR1 and CDR2 (germline): KGHSH, LQKENI. The CDR3 is made up of 13 amino acids. V shed 4 bases and J shed 3 bases, with 9 bases lying between them. CDR3 nucleotides: TGTGCCAGCTCACTGGACGGGGACTATGGCTACACCTTC. It specifies CASSLDGDYGYTF.

The V gene is TRBV2, the J gene TRBJ2-2; D gene unclear. Germline CDR1 reads SNHLY; CDR2 reads FYNNEI. The CDR3 runs 13 residues. The V gene lost 7 bases and the J gene lost 6 bases, with 12 bases spanning the gap. The CDR3 protein is CASKLNGAGELFF. The CDR3, as DNA: TGTGCCAGCAAATTAAATGGAGCCGGGGAGCTGTTTTTT.

This chain links TRBV7-9 with TRBJ1-2; D is undetermined. The CDR3 sequence is 13 residues long. Germline loops: CDR1 SEHNR, CDR2 FQNEAQ (reference sequence). The germline V and J ends were trimmed by 5 bases and 3 bases, with 10 bases remaining between them. The CDR3 region has the DNA TGTGCCAGCAGCCCCACCGAGTACTATGGCTACACCTTC. This encodes CASSPTEYYGYTF.

This chain links TRBV6-1 with TRBJ1-4; D remains unclear. The CDR3 sequence is 14 residues long. Trimming shortened V by 2 bases and J by 7 bases, and 11 bases separated the two germline ends. The germline CDR1 and CDR2 sequences are MNHNS and SASEGT. CDR3 coding DNA: TGTGCCAGCAGTGAATCTGGGAGGTCTGAAAAACTGTTTTTT. It translates to CASSESGRSEKLFF.

The chain carries TRBV27 and TRBJ1-2; D might be TRBD1 (6 bases). Trimming removed 1 base from V and 4 bases from J, with 13 bases in between. This CDR3 is 15 amino acids long. Germline CDR1 reads MNHEY; CDR2 reads SMNVEV (reference sequence). CDR3 coding DNA: TGTGCCAGCAGTTTATTCGCAGGGGCGTTCTATGGCTACACCTTC. The encoded protein is CASSLFAGAFYGYTF.

The gene calls are TRBV30 and TRBJ1-1, with TRBD1 as a possible D gene (5 bases). V was clipped by 5 bases and J by 5 bases, with 12 bases between them. This CDR3 is built from 12 residues. Germline V gives CDR1 GTSNPN, CDR2 SVGIG (reference sequence). CDR3 protein: CAWWGGSTEAFF. CDR3 sequence (DNA): TGTGCCTGGTGGGGGGGTAGTACTGAAGCTTTCTTT.

The chain couples TRBV6-4 to TRBJ2-3; D perhaps matches TRBD1 (5 bases). The ends were cut back, 6 bases at V and 2 bases at J, with 9 bases in the middle. Looked up from germline, CDR1 is MRHNA and CDR2 is SNTAGT. This CDR3 contains 13 residues. CDR3 nucleotides: TGTGCCAGCAGCGACAGTATCACAGATACGCAGTATTTT. Protein sequence: CASSDSITDTQYF.

The gene calls are TRBV29-1 and TRBJ2-7; D possibly corresponds to TRBD2 (6 bases). CDR3 length: 13 residues. Germline values: CDR1 SQVTM, CDR2 ANQGSEA. With 6 bases removed from V and 3 bases from J, the gap between germline ends came to 15 bases. The CDR3 loop is CSVEGPEGYEQYF. For the CDR3, the DNA is TGCAGCGTCGAGGGGCCGGAGGGCTACGAGCAGTACTTC.

The CDR3 sequence is CASSSLSGGFEQYF. CDR3 bases: TGCGCCAGTTCTTCCCTCAGCGGGGGGTTCGAGCAGTACTTC. The chain couples TRBV4-1 to TRBJ2-7; 9 nucleotides match TRBD2. V gave up 9 bases and J gave up 6 bases; unmatched junction bases: 12. The CDR3 spans 14 residues. Germline V gene data show CDR1 as MGHRA and CDR2 as YSYEKL.

V and J are TRBV7-2 and TRBJ2-1, with TRBD2 as a possible D gene (6 bases). CDR3 length: 18 amino acids. Germline V gene lookup returns CDR1 SGHTA and CDR2 FQGNSA. V was cut by 0 bases and J by 0 bases, with 15 bases left in between. CDR3 residues: CASSLALPSASSYNEQFF. The CDR3 DNA follows: TGTGCCAGCAGCTTAGCCCTCCCTAGCGCAAGCTCCTACAATGAGCAGTTCTTC.

J is TRBJ2-1 and V is TRBV12-5; D tentatively reads TRBD1 or TRBD2 (7 bases each). There are 16 residues in the CDR3. Trimming removed 1 base from V and 5 bases from J, with 15 bases in between. Per the germline V gene, CDR1 is LGHNT and CDR2 is FRNRAP. The CDR3 reads CASGLGGGGKDNEQFF. CDR3 DNA: TGTGCTAGTGGTTTGGGGGGAGGGGGCAAGGACAATGAGCAGTTCTTC.

The chain has TRBV6-5 and TRBJ1-2; D possibly corresponds to TRBD1 (5 bases). Germline V lookup: CDR1 MNHEY, CDR2 SVGAGI. This CDR3 has 14 amino acids. V was pared by 0 bases and J by 3 bases, with 8 bases between. CDR3 sequence: CASSYSQGYYGYTF. The CDR3 nucleotides read TGTGCCAGCAGTTACTCCCAGGGATACTATGGCTACACCTTC.

The rearrangement uses TRBV28 and TRBJ1-1, with no clear D. Trimming removed 4 bases from V and 4 bases from J, with 10 bases in between. CDR1 and CDR2 (germline): MDHEN, SYDVKM. The CDR3 contains 13 residues. The CDR3 DNA follows: TGTGCCAGCAGTTGGCTCGGGAGCACTGAAGCTTTCTTT. Encoded protein: CASSWLGSTEAFF.